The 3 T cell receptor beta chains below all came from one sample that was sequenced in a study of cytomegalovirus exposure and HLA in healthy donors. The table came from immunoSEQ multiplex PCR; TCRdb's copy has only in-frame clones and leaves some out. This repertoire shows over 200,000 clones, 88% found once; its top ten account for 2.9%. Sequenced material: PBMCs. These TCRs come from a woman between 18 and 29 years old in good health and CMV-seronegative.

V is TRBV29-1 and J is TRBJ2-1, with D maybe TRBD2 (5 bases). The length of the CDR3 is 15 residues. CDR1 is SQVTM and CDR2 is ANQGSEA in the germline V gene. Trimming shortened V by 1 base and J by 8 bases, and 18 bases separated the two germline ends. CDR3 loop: CSVEGGQVMDYEQFF. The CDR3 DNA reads TGCAGCGTTGAAGGGGGTCAAGTTATGGACTATGAGCAGTTCTTC.

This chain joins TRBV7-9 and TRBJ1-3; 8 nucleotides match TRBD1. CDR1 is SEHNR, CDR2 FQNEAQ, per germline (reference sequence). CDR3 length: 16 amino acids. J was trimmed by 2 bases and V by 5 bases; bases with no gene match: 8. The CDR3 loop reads CASSIWTGYAGNTIYF. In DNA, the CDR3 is TGTGCCAGCAGCATATGGACAGGGTACGCTGGAAACACCATATATTTT.

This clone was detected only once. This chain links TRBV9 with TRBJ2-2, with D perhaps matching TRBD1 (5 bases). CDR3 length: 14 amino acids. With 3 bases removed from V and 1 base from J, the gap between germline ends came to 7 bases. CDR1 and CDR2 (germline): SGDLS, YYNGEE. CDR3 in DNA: TGTGCCAGCAGCGAAGGACAGAACACCGGGGAGCTGTTTTTT. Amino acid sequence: CASSEGQNTGELFF.